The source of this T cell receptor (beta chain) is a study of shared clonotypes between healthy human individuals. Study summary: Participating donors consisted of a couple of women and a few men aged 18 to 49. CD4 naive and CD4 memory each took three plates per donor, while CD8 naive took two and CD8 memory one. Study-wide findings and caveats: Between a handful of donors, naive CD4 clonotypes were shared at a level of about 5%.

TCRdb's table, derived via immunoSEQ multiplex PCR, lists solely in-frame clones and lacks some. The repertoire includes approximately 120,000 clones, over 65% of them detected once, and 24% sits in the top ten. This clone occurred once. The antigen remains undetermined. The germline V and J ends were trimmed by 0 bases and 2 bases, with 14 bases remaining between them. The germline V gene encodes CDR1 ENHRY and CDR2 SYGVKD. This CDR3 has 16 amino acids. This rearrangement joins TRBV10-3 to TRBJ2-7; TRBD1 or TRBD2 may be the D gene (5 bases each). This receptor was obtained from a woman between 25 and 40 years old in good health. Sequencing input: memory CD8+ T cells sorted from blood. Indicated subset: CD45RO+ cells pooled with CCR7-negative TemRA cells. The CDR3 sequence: CAISESIGATPYEQYF. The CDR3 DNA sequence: TGTGCCATCAGTGAGTCGATCGGGGCTACCCCCTACGAGCAGTACTTC.